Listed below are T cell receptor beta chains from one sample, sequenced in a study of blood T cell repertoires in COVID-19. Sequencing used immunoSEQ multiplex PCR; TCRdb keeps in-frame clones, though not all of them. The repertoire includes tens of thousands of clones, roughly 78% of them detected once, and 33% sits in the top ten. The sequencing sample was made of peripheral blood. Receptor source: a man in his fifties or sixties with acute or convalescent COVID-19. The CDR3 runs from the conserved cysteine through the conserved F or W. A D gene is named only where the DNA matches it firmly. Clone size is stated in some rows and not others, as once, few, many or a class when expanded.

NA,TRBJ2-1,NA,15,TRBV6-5,CASSYFLVNGNEQFF,TGTGCCAGCAGTTATTTTCTGGTTAACGGGAATGAGCAGTTCTTC
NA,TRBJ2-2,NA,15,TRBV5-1,CARRGGTANTGELFF,TGCGCCCGCAGGGGGGGGACCGCGAACACCGGGGAGCTGTTTTTT
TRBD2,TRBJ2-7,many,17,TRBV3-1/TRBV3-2,CASSKGLAGATAYEQYF,TGTGCCAGCAGCAAGGGACTAGCGGGAGCCACAGCCTACGAGCAGTACTTC
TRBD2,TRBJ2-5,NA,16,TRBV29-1,CSVPCWTSGYQETQYF,TGCAGCGTTCCATGCTGGACTAGCGGTTACCAAGAGACCCAGTACTTC
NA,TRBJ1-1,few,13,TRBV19,CASGRGGYTEAFF,TGTGCCAGTGGGCGAGGCGGGTACACTGAAGCTTTCTTT
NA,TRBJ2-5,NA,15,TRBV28,CASSPFSTEQETQYF,TGTGCCAGCAGTCCATTCTCGACAGAGCAAGAGACCCAGTACTTC
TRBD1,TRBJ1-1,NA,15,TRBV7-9,CASSPRDRGHTEAFF,TGTGCCAGCAGCCCCCGGGACAGGGGTCACACTGAAGCTTTCTTT
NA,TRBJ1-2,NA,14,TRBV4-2,CASSQARGNYGYTF,TGTGCCAGCAGCCAAGCTCGGGGGAACTATGGCTACACCTTC
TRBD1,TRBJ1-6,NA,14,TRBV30,CAWDGTGYNSPLHF,TGTGCCTGGGACGGGACAGGCTATAATTCACCCCTCCACTTT
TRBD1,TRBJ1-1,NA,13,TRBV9,CASQGGENTEAFF,TGTGCCAGCCAGGGGGGAGAGAACACTGAAGCTTTCTTT
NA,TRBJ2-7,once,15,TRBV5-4,CASSSTGTHSYEQYF,TGTGCCAGCAGCAGTACCGGGACACACTCCTACGAGCAGTACTTC
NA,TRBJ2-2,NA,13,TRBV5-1,CASSKEGPGELFF,TGCGCCAGCAGCAAGGAGGGGCCCGGGGAGCTGTTTTTT